These 24 T cell receptor beta chains originate from one sample sequenced in a study of post-analysis software for immune sequencing data. Study results and limitations: Four to six TRBV segments were significantly more frequent in patients than in controls. TRBV5-6, TRBV5-1 and TRBV20-1 were among these segments.

The antigens for these receptors are not known. Built from TCR beta cDNA, the libraries had unique molecular identifiers in them. TCRdb redid the calling of the PCR reads with MiXCR, one entry per CDR3 protein. Altogether around 200,000 distinct CDR3 sequences are present, over 25% being singletons, with the ten largest covering around 3.7%. The sequenced sample consisted of blood. These receptors originate from a girl aged 2-17 years with multiple sclerosis.

The chain links TRBV28 to TRBJ2-1; unclear D gene. The CDR3 spans 14 residues. V was trimmed by 1 base and J by 2 bases, leaving 6 bases between them. Germline V gene data show CDR1 as MDHEN and CDR2 as SYDVKM. The CDR3 sequence: CASSLLRAYNEQFF. DNA for the CDR3: TGTGCCAGCAGTTTATTACGGGCCTACAATGAGCAGTTCTTC.

This clonotype was counted between two and nine times. This rearrangement joins TRBV6-2 or TRBV6-3 to TRBJ2-3; weak D call: TRBD2 (6 bases). The ends were cut back, 5 bases at V and 9 bases at J, with 12 bases in the middle. The length of the CDR3 is 12 residues. Per the germline V gene, CDR1 is MNHEY and CDR2 is SVGEGT. The CDR3 protein is CASSGVAETQYF. The CDR3 nucleotides read TGTGCCAGCAGTGGAGTAGCGGAAACGCAGTATTTT.

The chain recombines TRBV5-1 with TRBJ2-4, with D tentatively TRBD2 (5 bases). In germline, CDR1 is SGHRS, CDR2 YFSETQ. V was clipped by 4 bases and J by 13 bases, with 15 bases between them. CDR3 length equals 12 residues. Here the CDR3 DNA reads TGCGCCAGCAGCCGGGGTGAGGATGAGCAGTACTTC. This sequence encodes CASSRGEDEQYF.

In this sample, this clonotype turned up many times. The gene calls are TRBV4-2 and TRBJ2-7; D possibly uses TRBD1 or TRBD2 (5 bases each). V was shortened by 1 base and J by 3 bases, with 10 bases between the two germline ends. From germline, CDR1 is LGHNA and CDR2 YNFKEQ. This CDR3 has 14 residues. The DNA for the CDR3 is TGTGCCAGCAGCCAAGGAGGGGCGGACTACGAGCAGTACTTC. Residues: CASSQGGADYEQYF.

This chain joins TRBV5-1 and TRBJ1-4; D not certain. The length of the CDR3 is 15 residues. The V gene lost 4 bases and the J gene lost 8 bases, with 18 bases spanning the gap. From germline, CDR1 is SGHRS and CDR2 YFSETQ. The CDR3 DNA reads TGCGCCAGCAGCGAATCGGGTAGGCCCAGGGAAAAACTGTTTTTT. Its protein product is CASSESGRPREKLFF.

This clonotype was seen repeatedly, ten times or more. The chain links TRBV20-1 to TRBJ2-1, with 7 nucleotides matching TRBD2. This CDR3 is built from 14 residues. The germline V gene has CDR1 DFQATT and CDR2 SNEGSKA (reference sequence). With 5 bases clipped from V and 6 bases from J, the junction kept 10 bases outside the gene matches. In nucleotides, the CDR3 is TGCAGTGCTGGTGGGCGGGGGATTTCCAATGAGCAGTTCTTC. Protein sequence: CSAGGRGISNEQFF.

This clonotype was seen repeatedly, ten times or more. The chain links TRBV5-1 to TRBJ2-3, with D unclear. The germline gives CDR1 SGHRS, CDR2 YFSETQ. Trimming left V 4 bases short and J 3 bases short, with 6 bases between. The CDR3 loop spans 12 amino acids. CDR3 sequence (DNA): TGCGCCAGCAGCCAAACAACAGATACGCAGTATTTT. This codes for CASSQTTDTQYF.

This clonotype was counted at least ten times. This rearrangement joins TRBV29-1 to TRBJ2-5; D ambiguous. Germline CDR1 reads SQVTM; CDR2 reads ANQGSEA. The CDR3 runs to 12 residues. Deletions cut 8 bases from V and 5 bases from J, with 15 bases between. In DNA, the CDR3 is TGCAGCTCTGATGGAGTGTTTGAGACCCAGTACTTC. Its protein product is CSSDGVFETQYF.

This clonotype was seen repeatedly, ten times or more. This chain joins TRBV24-1 and TRBJ2-3; TRBD2 aligns across 11 bases. V lost 5 bases and J lost 4; bases outside the gene matches: 13. The CDR3 has 18 amino acids. Germline lookup yields CDR1 KGHDR and CDR2 SFDVKD. As DNA, the CDR3 is TGTGCCACCAGTGCGGCTAGGACTAGCGGGTATGGCGCAGATACGCAGTATTTT. Encoded protein: CATSAARTSGYGADTQYF.

Ten or more counts support this clonotype. This chain links TRBV6-1 with TRBJ2-1; 9 bases map to TRBD2. The CDR3 is 16 residues long. Germline V gives CDR1 MNHNS, CDR2 SASEGT. The V segment lost 3 bases and the J segment 5 bases; nucleotides outside the gene matches: 8. Here the CDR3 DNA reads TGTGCCAGCAGTGACCCCCTAGCGGGGTTTAACAATGAGCAGTTCTTC. Its protein product is CASSDPLAGFNNEQFF.

This clonotype has more than one count but fewer than ten. The rearrangement uses TRBV28 and TRBJ2-5; TRBD1 matches 9 bases. Losses at the gene ends were 3 bases for V and 5 bases for J; bases not matched to a gene: 10. Per germline, CDR1 MDHEN and CDR2 SYDVKM. The CDR3 is made up of 16 amino acids. CDR3: CASSFSHRGRGETQYF. Written as DNA, the CDR3 is TGTGCCAGCAGTTTCTCCCACAGGGGGCGAGGGGAGACCCAGTACTTC. Variable domain in full (rest from reference TRBV28 and TRBJ2-5): DVKVTQSSRYLVKRTGEKVFLECVQDMDHENMFWYRQDPGLGLRLIYFSYDVKMKEKGDIPEGYSVSREKKERFSLILESASTNQTSMYLCASSFSHRGRGETQYFGPGTRLLVL.

The rearrangement uses TRBV20-1 and TRBJ2-7; TRBD2 aligns across 15 bases. The CDR3 is made up of 14 amino acids. Germline CDR1 is DFQATT and CDR2 is SNEGSKA (reference sequence). V trimming: 6 bases; J trimming: 3 bases; junction bases outside the gene matches: 3. DNA for the CDR3: TGCAGTGCACCGGGACTAGCGGGAGGCTACGAGCAGTACTTC. Translation: CSAPGLAGGYEQYF.

This sequence joins TRBV20-1 and TRBJ1-5; 7 bases align to TRBD1. V lost 7 bases, J lost 5 bases, and 14 bases stayed unmatched. The V gene's germline CDR1 is DFQATT and CDR2 SNEGSKA (reference sequence). The CDR3 has 15 residues. The CDR3 is CSVRRDDRADQPQHF. For the CDR3, the DNA is TGCAGTGTTCGACGCGACGACAGGGCCGATCAGCCCCAGCATTTT.

This clonotype was observed a few times. The chain employs TRBV2 and TRBJ1-5; D is perhaps TRBD1 (6 bases). Trimming took off 3 bases at V and 15 bases at J, with 15 bases between the two ends. Germline lookup yields CDR1 SNHLY and CDR2 FYNNEI. The CDR3 totals 12 residues. CDR3 amino acids: CASSESGTRGHF. CDR3 nucleotide sequence: TGTGCCAGCAGTGAGTCCGGGACAAGAGGGCATTTT.

This clonotype was observed a handful of times. The CDR3 DNA reads as TGCGCCAGCGCCCGGGACAGAACCTACAATGAGCAGTTCTTC. Translating gives CASARDRTYNEQFF. The rearrangement joins TRBV5-1 to TRBJ2-1; 7 positions agree with TRBD1. Per the germline V gene, CDR1 is SGHRS and CDR2 is YFSETQ. V gave up 7 bases and J gave up 2 bases; unmatched junction bases: 6. The CDR3 loop spans 14 amino acids.

Turning to this clonotype: This could be a read error, since a much larger clone is one nucleotide away. The CDR3 here is CATGQLATNEQYF. The DNA for the CDR3 is TGTGCCACCGGACAGCTGGCTACAAATGAGCAGTACTTC. The V and J genes are TRBV10-3 and TRBJ2-5; tentatively, D is TRBD1 (6 bases). CDR1 is ENHRY, CDR2 SYGVKD, per germline. The ends were cut back, 10 bases at V and 11 bases at J, with 23 bases in the middle. The CDR3 is 13 residues long.

The chain links TRBV12-3 or TRBV12-4 to TRBJ1-1; D not certain. Trimming shortened V by 10 bases and J by 1 base, and 16 bases separated the two germline ends. The CDR3 contains 14 residues. The CDR3 loop reads CATSPFGPNTEAFF. CDR3 bases: TGTGCCACTTCCCCCTTCGGGCCGAACACTGAAGCTTTCTTT.

This clonotype was picked up a small number of times. The V and J genes are TRBV28 and TRBJ2-3; 7 bases fit TRBD2. The germline gives CDR1 MDHEN, CDR2 SYDVKM. The CDR3 extends over 16 amino acids. The J segment lost 0 bases and the V segment lost 6 bases, leaving 9 bases of the junction unmatched. CDR3 nucleotide sequence: TGTGCCAGCAGCCCTAGGGACTACTTTAGCACAGATACGCAGTATTTT. Its translation: CASSPRDYFSTDTQYF.

This clonotype was observed at least ten times. The gene calls are TRBV10-3 and TRBJ2-5, with D tentatively TRBD2 (6 bases). The CDR3 has 14 residues. Germline-derived CDR1 and CDR2 are ENHRY and SYGVKD. Trimming cost V 6 bases and J 5 bases, with 16 bases left between them. CDR3 loop: CAIREGLTGETQYF. The CDR3 DNA reads TGTGCCATCAGAGAAGGACTAACGGGGGAGACCCAGTACTTC.

The rearrangement joins TRBV4-1 to TRBJ2-3; D is unresolved. Germline V lookup: CDR1 MGHRA, CDR2 YSYEKL. The CDR3 is 12 residues long. V was pared by 0 bases and J by 6 bases, with 4 bases between. CDR3 protein: CASSQESDTQYF. CDR3 DNA: TGCGCCAGCAGCCAAGAGTCGGATACGCAGTATTTT.

The chain couples TRBV25-1 to TRBJ2-7; 7 bases match TRBD1. Matching the DNA end better, TRBJ2-5 makes the J call doubtful. Germline V gene data show CDR1 as MGHDK and CDR2 as SYGVNS. This CDR3 has 13 amino acids. The CDR3 is CASSDRGYETQYF. The DNA of the CDR3 is TGTGCCAGCAGTGACAGGGGGTACGAGACCCAGTACTTC.

Notes on this clonotype: Sequence at one end of the junction differs from germline and may be a read error. CDR3 coding DNA: TGTGCCGGCAGCTCCGTGACAGGGGGGGAGACTGAAGCTTTCTTT. This translates into CAGSSVTGGETEAFF. The rearrangement joins TRBV5-6 to TRBJ1-1; 9 nucleotides align to TRBD1. Per germline, CDR1 SGHDT and CDR2 YYEEEE. This CDR3 spans 15 amino acids.

Worth noting for this clonotype: With a much larger clone just one base away, this may be a read error. The chain employs TRBV29-1 and TRBJ2-5, with 7 bases matching TRBD2. Germline-derived CDR1 and CDR2 are SQVTM and ANQGSEA. CDR3 length: 14 residues. The junction had 5 bases not matched to a gene; V was cut back by 3 bases and J by 1 base. The CDR3 loop reads CSVDRLAGQETQYF. The CDR3 nucleotides read TGCAGCGTTGACCGGTTAGCGGGCCAAGAGACCCAGTACTTC.

This clonotype was recorded many times. The V and J genes are TRBV20-1 and TRBJ2-7, with a weak D call TRBD2 (5 bases). Germline V lookup: CDR1 DFQATT, CDR2 SNEGSKA (reference sequence). V lost 4 bases to trimming and J lost 3 bases, with 16 bases between them. The CDR3 runs 14 residues. The CDR3: CSAKPAGTNYEQYF. Here the CDR3 DNA reads TGCAGTGCTAAACCTGCGGGCACAAACTACGAGCAGTACTTC.